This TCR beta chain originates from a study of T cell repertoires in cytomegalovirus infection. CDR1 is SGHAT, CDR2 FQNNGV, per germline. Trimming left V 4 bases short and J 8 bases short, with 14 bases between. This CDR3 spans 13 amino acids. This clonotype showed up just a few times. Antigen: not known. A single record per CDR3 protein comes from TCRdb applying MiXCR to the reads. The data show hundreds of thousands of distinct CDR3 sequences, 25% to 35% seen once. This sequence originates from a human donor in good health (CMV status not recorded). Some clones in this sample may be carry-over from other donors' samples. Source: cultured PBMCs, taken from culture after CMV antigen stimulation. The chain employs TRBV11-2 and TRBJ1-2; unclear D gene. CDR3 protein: CASSSNPGAGYTF. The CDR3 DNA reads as TGTGCCAGCAGCTCAAACCCCGGCGCGGGCTACACCTTC.